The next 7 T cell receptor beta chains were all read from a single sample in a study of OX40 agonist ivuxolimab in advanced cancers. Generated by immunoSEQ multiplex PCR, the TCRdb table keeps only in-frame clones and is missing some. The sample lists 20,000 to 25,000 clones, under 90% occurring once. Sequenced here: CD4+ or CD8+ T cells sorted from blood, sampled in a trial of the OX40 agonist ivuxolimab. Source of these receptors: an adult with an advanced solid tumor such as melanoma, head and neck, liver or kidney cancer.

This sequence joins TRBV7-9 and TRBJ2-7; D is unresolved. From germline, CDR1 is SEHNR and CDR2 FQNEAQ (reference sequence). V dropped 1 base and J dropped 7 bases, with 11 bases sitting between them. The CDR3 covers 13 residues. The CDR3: CASSLGGSGEQYF. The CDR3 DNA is TGTGCCAGCAGCTTAGGAGGCAGTGGAGAGCAGTACTTC.

The CDR3 region has the DNA TGTGCCAGCGACGGGGTAGCGGGGCCCTCCTACGAGCAGTACTTC. Residues: CASDGVAGPSYEQYF. The V gene is TRBV6-5, the J gene TRBJ2-7, with TRBD2 matching 8 bases. J lost 0 bases, V lost 8 bases, and 9 bases had no gene match. This CDR3 contains 15 residues. The germline CDR1 and CDR2 sequences are MNHEY and SVGAGI.

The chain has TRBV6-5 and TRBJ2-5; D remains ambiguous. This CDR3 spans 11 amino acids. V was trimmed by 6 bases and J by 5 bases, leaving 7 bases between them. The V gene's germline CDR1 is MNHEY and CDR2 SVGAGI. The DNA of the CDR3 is TGTGCCAGCAGCCATCTTGAGACCCAGTACTTC. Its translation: CASSHLETQYF.

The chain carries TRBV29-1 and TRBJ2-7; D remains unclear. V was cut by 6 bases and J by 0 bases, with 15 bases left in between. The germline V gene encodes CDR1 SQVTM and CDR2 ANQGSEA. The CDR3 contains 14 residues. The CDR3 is CSVKWQGSSYEQYF. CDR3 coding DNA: TGCAGCGTGAAATGGCAAGGATCCTCCTACGAGCAGTACTTC.

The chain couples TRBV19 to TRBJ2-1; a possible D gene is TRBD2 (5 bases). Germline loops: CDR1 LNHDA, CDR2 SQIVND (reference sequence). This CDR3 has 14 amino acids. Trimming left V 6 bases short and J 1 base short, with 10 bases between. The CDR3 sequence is CASRDSVSYNEQFF. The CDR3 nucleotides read TGTGCCAGTAGAGATAGCGTTTCCTACAATGAGCAGTTCTTC.

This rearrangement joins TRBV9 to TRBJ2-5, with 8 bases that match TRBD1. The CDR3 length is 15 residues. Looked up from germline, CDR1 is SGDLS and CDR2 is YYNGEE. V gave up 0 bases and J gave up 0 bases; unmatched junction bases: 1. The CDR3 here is CASSVVDRDQETQYF. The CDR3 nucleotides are TGTGCCAGCAGCGTAGTGGACAGGGACCAAGAGACCCAGTACTTC.

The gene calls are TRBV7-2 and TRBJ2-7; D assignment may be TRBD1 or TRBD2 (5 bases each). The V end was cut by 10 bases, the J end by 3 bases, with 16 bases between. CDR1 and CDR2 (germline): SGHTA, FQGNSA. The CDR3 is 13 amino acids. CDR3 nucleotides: TGTGCCATTCCGGGACGGATCCTCTACGAGCAGTACTTC. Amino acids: CAIPGRILYEQYF.